Following are 27 T cell receptor beta chains from one sample sequenced in a study of T-cell reconstitution after alpha-beta-depleted transplantation in children. The authors prepared the TCRbeta library with unique molecular identifiers. TCRdb used MiXCR to reprocess the PCR reads, holding one entry per CDR3 protein. The sample has about 230,000 distinct CDR3 sequences, about 9.2% seen once. The sample here was PBMCs from the stem cell graft donor, taken from the stem cell graft. The receptors shown here come from a human donor who donated a stem cell graft to a child with acute lymphoblastic leukemia.

This clonotype came up many times. The chain carries TRBV3-1 and TRBJ1-1, with TRBD1 as a possible D gene (6 bases). Germline V gene lookup returns CDR1 LGHDT and CDR2 YNNKEL (reference sequence). Trimming stripped 3 bases from V and 2 bases from J, with 19 bases between. This CDR3 is built from 17 residues. The CDR3 is CASSQEITGFRNTEAFF. CDR3 DNA: TGTGCCAGCAGCCAGGAGATAACAGGGTTTAGAAACACTGAAGCTTTCTTT.

This clonotype was seen at least ten times. This chain links TRBV29-1 with TRBJ1-2; the D gene is possibly TRBD1 (5 bases). The CDR3 is made up of 14 amino acids. CDR1 is SQVTM, CDR2 ANQGSEA, per germline. Trimming removed 6 bases from V and 7 bases from J, with 21 bases in between. The CDR3, as DNA: TGCAGCGTCCAGGGTTTGCCATTCAGCGTTGGCTACACCTTC. Translating gives CSVQGLPFSVGYTF.

The rearrangement joins TRBV4-3 to TRBJ1-1; the match to TRBD1 covers 7 bases. The CDR3 spans 16 residues. V trimming: 1 base; J trimming: 0 bases; junction bases outside the gene matches: 5. Germline values: CDR1 LGHNA, CDR2 YSLEER. The CDR3 DNA reads TGCGCCAGCAGCCAAGCTCCAGGGGGACTGAACACTGAAGCTTTCTTT. Protein product: CASSQAPGGLNTEAFF.

The genes are TRBV4-2 and TRBJ1-1; D call uncertain. V was pared by 0 bases and J by 5 bases, with 10 bases between. The length of the CDR3 is 14 residues. Germline-derived CDR1 and CDR2 are LGHNA and YNFKEQ. The CDR3 nucleotides are TGTGCCAGCAGCCAAGATGATGGGGTGACTGAAGCTTTCTTT. Translated, it gives CASSQDDGVTEAFF.

CDR3 bases: TGTGCCAGCTCACCGCCTTCCTCGATGTACAATGAGCAGTTCTTC. Its translation is CASSPPSSMYNEQFF. The chain recombines TRBV18 with TRBJ2-1, with D hard to call. The CDR3 sequence is 15 residues long. Germline CDR1 is KGHSH and CDR2 is LQKENI. Between the trimmed V and J ends, which lost 3 bases and 4 bases, there was a span of 13 bases.

This clonotype has ten or more counts. The chain combines TRBV29-1 with TRBJ1-1, with 10 nucleotides matching TRBD1. CDR1 and CDR2 from the germline V gene are SQVTM and ANQGSEA. V gave up 6 bases and J gave up 1 base; unmatched junction bases: 11. The CDR3 has 16 amino acids. This CDR3 is CSVKDRGSIRNTEAFF. The CDR3 DNA sequence: TGCAGCGTAAAGGACAGGGGGTCGATAAGGAACACTGAAGCTTTCTTT.

This clonotype was detected only a few times. The chain joins TRBV20-1 to TRBJ1-3; D call uncertain. V dropped 6 bases and J dropped 2 bases, with 17 bases sitting between them. The CDR3 consists of 15 residues. Germline CDR1 and CDR2: DFQATT and SNEGSKA (reference sequence). In nucleotides, the CDR3 is TGCAGTGCCGGCAACCCCAGCACTGCTGGAAACACCATATATTTT. This gives the protein CSAGNPSTAGNTIYF.

This clonotype was counted between two and nine times. The J gene is TRBJ2-3, the V gene TRBV6-2 or TRBV6-3; 7 bases line up with TRBD1. V shed 0 bases and J 0 bases; nucleotides not matched to a gene: 15. Germline values: CDR1 MNHEY, CDR2 SVGEGT. The CDR3 totals 20 residues. The CDR3 bases are TGTGCCAGCAGTTACTCGGACAGGACGATCCGCCACACTAGCACAGATACGCAGTATTTT. Translation gives CASSYSDRTIRHTSTDTQYF.

This clonotype was picked up many times. The J gene is TRBJ1-6, the V gene TRBV27, with 9 bases identical to TRBD1. The CDR3 covers 16 residues. CDR1 is MNHEY, CDR2 SMNVEV, per germline (reference sequence). Trimming removed 7 bases from V and 8 bases from J; junction bases left unmatched: 12. The CDR3 region has the DNA TGTGCCAGCAACACCAAGGGACAGGGATTTGATTCACCCCTCCACTTT. It specifies CASNTKGQGFDSPLHF.

This clonotype has at least ten counts. V is TRBV7-6 and J is TRBJ2-3; D is unresolved. Germline V gives CDR1 SGHVS, CDR2 FNYEAQ. This CDR3 comprises 14 residues. V lost 5 bases, J lost 0 bases, and 9 bases lay in between. This CDR3 reads CASSMLPSTDTQYF. CDR3 DNA: TGTGCCAGCAGCATGCTTCCTAGCACAGATACGCAGTATTTT. Full variable domain (remainder filled in from reference TRBV7-6 and TRBJ2-3): GAGVSQSPRYKVTKRGQDVALRCDPISGHVSLYWYRQALGQGPEFLTYFNYEAQQDKSGLPNDRFSAERPEGSISTLTIQRTEQRDSAMYRCASSMLPSTDTQYFGPGTRLTVL.

The chain recombines TRBV12-3 or TRBV12-4 with TRBJ1-6, with D possibly TRBD1 on 6 matching bases. CDR3 size: 11 residues. The ends were cut back, 8 bases at V and 9 bases at J, with 8 bases in the middle. The CDR3 region is CASQGSSPLHF. Here the CDR3 DNA reads TGTGCCAGCCAGGGGAGTTCACCCCTCCACTTT.

This clonotype was detected ten times or more. The rearrangement links TRBV12-3 or TRBV12-4 to TRBJ1-2; D is possibly TRBD1 (5 bases). The CDR3 totals 14 residues. Trimming took off 4 bases at V and 1 base at J, with 10 bases between the two ends. The CDR3 coding sequence is TGTGCCAGCAGTTCCCGGACACTTAACTATGGCTACACCTTC. Encoded protein: CASSSRTLNYGYTF.

This clonotype showed up many times. CDR3 in amino acids: CASSVTGGADNSPLHF. For the CDR3, the DNA is TGTGCCAGCAGCGTGACAGGGGGTGCTGATAATTCACCCCTCCACTTT. The J gene is TRBJ1-6, the V gene TRBV9, with 9 bases identical to TRBD1. Germline values: CDR1 SGDLS, CDR2 YYNGEE. V shed 2 bases, J shed 5 bases, and the junction held 5 bases outside the gene matches. The CDR3 is 16 residues long.

This clonotype was seen only a few times. The V and J genes are TRBV20-1 and TRBJ2-2; 8 bases match TRBD1. Germline CDR1 DFQATT, CDR2 SNEGSKA (reference sequence). This CDR3 region has 16 residues. Trimming took 3 bases from V and 5 from J; bases not matched to a gene: 11. CDR3 DNA sequence: TGCAGTGCTAGGGATCAGGGGGCTAAGGGAACCGGGGAGCTGTTTTTT. It specifies CSARDQGAKGTGELFF.

This clonotype was detected ten times or more. The gene calls are TRBV12-3 or TRBV12-4 and TRBJ1-2, with TRBD1 matching 8 bases. J gave up 5 bases and V 5 bases, and 7 bases lay outside the gene matches. This CDR3 spans 14 amino acids. In DNA form, the CDR3 reads TGTGCCAGCAGTCCCGGACAGGGTCTTTATGGCTACACCTTC. Its translation is CASSPGQGLYGYTF.

This clonotype appeared many times. This chain uses TRBV5-1 with TRBJ1-1, with no clear D. Germline V gives CDR1 SGHRS, CDR2 YFSETQ. The CDR3 has 15 amino acids. With 2 bases removed from V and 0 bases from J, the gap between germline ends came to 11 bases. The CDR3 is CASSLISRMNTEAFF. DNA of the CDR3: TGCGCCAGCAGCTTAATATCGCGGATGAACACTGAAGCTTTCTTT. The variable domain in full, with the rest retrieved from reference TRBV5-1 and TRBJ1-1, is KAGVTQTPRYLIKTRGQQVTLSCSPISGHRSVSWYQQTPGQGLQFLFEYFSETQRNKGNFPGRFSGRQFSNSRSEMNVSTLELGDSALYLCASSLISRMNTEAFFGQGTRLTVV.

This clonotype was recorded many times. The chain has TRBV7-7 and TRBJ2-1; tentative D call: TRBD2 (5 bases). V gave up 0 bases and J gave up 10 bases, with 10 bases separating them. Germline assignment: CDR1 SSHAT and CDR2 FNYEAQ (reference sequence). The length of the CDR3 is 13 residues. The CDR3: CASSLANSGEQFF. Here the CDR3 DNA reads TGTGCCAGCAGCTTAGCGAACAGCGGCGAGCAGTTCTTC.

This clonotype occurred many times. This sequence joins TRBV29-1 and TRBJ2-2; D remains ambiguous. This CDR3 has 12 residues. V gave up 6 bases and J gave up 7 bases, with 12 bases separating them. Per germline, CDR1 SQVTM and CDR2 ANQGSEA. The CDR3 loop is CSVLSGGGELFF. CDR3 sequence (DNA): TGCAGCGTACTCTCTGGTGGCGGGGAGCTGTTTTTT.

In its sample, this clonotype was seen many times. The chain recombines TRBV29-1 with TRBJ2-7, with TRBD1 matching over 7 bases. After removal of 8 bases from V and 6 bases from J, the junction contained 10 bases not matched to a gene. The CDR3 runs to 12 residues. CDR1 and CDR2 from the germline V gene are SQVTM and ANQGSEA. CDR3 DNA sequence: TGCAGCACTCTCACCGCAGGGGGCGAGCAGTACTTC. It translates to CSTLTAGGEQYF.

In this sample, this clonotype turned up many times. The chain joins TRBV29-1 to TRBJ2-1, with D maybe TRBD2 (6 bases). The CDR3 length is 14 residues. Trimming stripped 7 bases from V and 12 bases from J, with 25 bases between. Germline V gene lookup returns CDR1 SQVTM and CDR2 ANQGSEA. The DNA of the CDR3 is TGCAGCGCTGATGTGGGGGGTGGTATCGGTGGGCAGTTCTTC. Translated: CSADVGGGIGGQFF.

A few counts support this clonotype. The chain links TRBV7-2 to TRBJ1-5; the D is unclear. The CDR3 totals 13 residues. V lost 2 bases to trimming and J lost 6 bases, with 8 bases between them. Germline CDR1 SGHTA, CDR2 FQGNSA. The CDR3: CASSLRRGQPQHF. CDR3 DNA: TGTGCCAGCAGCTTACGGCGCGGTCAGCCCCAGCATTTT.

The gene calls are TRBV30 and TRBJ2-1, with D possibly being TRBD2 (6 bases). The CDR3 runs 13 residues. In germline, CDR1 is GTSNPN, CDR2 SVGIG (reference sequence). V lost 6 bases and J 5 bases, leaving 14 bases between the germline ends. This CDR3 is CACGGTGNNEQFF. CDR3 bases: TGTGCCTGTGGAGGGACGGGAAACAATGAGCAGTTCTTC.

This clonotype was counted ten times or more. V and J are TRBV11-3 and TRBJ2-1; a possible D gene is TRBD2 (7 bases). Germline values: CDR1 SGHNT, CDR2 YENEEA. There are 15 residues in the CDR3. The V end was cut by 5 bases, the J end by 4 bases, with 15 bases between. The CDR3 is CASSREGGSYNEQFF. CDR3 nucleotide sequence: TGTGCCAGCAGCCGAGAGGGGGGGTCTTACAATGAGCAGTTCTTC.

This clonotype has only a few counts. The V and J genes are TRBV5-6 and TRBJ2-1; the match to TRBD2 covers 11 bases. J was trimmed by 5 bases and V by 0 bases; bases with no gene match: 10. The CDR3 spans 18 residues. Germline values: CDR1 SGHDT, CDR2 YYEEEE. The CDR3 spells CASSLGPSGGTLHNEQFF. For the CDR3, the DNA is TGTGCCAGCAGCTTGGGTCCTAGCGGGGGGACCTTGCACAATGAGCAGTTCTTC. The whole variable domain, remainder taken from reference TRBV5-6 and TRBJ2-1, is DAGVTQSPTHLIKTRGQQVTLRCSPKSGHDTVSWYQQALGQGPQFIFQYYEEEERQRGNFPDRFSGHQFPNYSSELNVNALLLGDSALYLCASSLGPSGGTLHNEQFFGPGTRLTVL.

With respect to this clonotype: The missing conserved phenylalanine or tryptophan at the end of this CDR3 makes a read error likely. V is TRBV5-1 and J is TRBJ1-2, with 7 bases that match TRBD1. The V and J ends lost 5 bases and 2 bases, in that order; junction bases with no gene match: 3. The CDR3 extends over 13 amino acids. Germline CDR1 is SGHRS and CDR2 is YFSETQ. CDR3 residues: CASSETGNYGYTL. The CDR3 nucleotides read TGCGCCAGCAGTGAGACAGGGAACTATGGCTACACCCTC.

This clonotype was detected a few times. The V and J genes are TRBV7-2 and TRBJ2-7; TRBD2 aligns across 8 bases. The CDR3 consists of 16 residues. Trimming took 6 bases from V and 0 from J; bases not matched to a gene: 10. Germline values: CDR1 SGHTA, CDR2 FQGNSA. The CDR3 DNA follows: TGTGCCAGCAGTCACTCTAGCGGGTTCCGCTCCTACGAGCAGTACTTC. As protein: CASSHSSGFRSYEQYF.

This clonotype was detected many times. The gene calls are TRBV6-5 and TRBJ2-7; the D call may be TRBD1 or TRBD2 (5 bases each). Germline assignment: CDR1 MNHEY and CDR2 SVGAGI. V was trimmed by 5 bases and J by 3 bases, leaving 14 bases between them. CDR3 size: 14 residues. CDR3 DNA sequence: TGTGCCAGCAGTCGAGGGGACGCCAACTACGAGCAGTACTTC. This encodes CASSRGDANYEQYF.